These 27 T cell receptor beta chains were sequenced from one sample in a study of T cells expressing NK-cell markers. TCRdb reprocessed the 5' RACE reads and reports one entry per CDR3 protein, with no DNA. The data include roughly 430,000 distinct CDR3 sequences; the top ten clones carry approximately 6.8%. Material: blood T cells: a sorted CD56 or NKG2C T cell subset, CD4+ or CD8+ T cells, or bulk PBMC T cells (not recorded which). These receptors were obtained from a woman aged 18 to 75 in good health.

The CDR3 is CASSQDTPGSGRRTDTQYF. The rearrangement links TRBV4-3 to TRBJ2-3; TCRdb's assignment of TRBD2 cannot be checked, as there is no DNA. The CDR3 length is 19 residues. Germline loops: CDR1 LGHNA, CDR2 YSLEER.

This chain links TRBV4-2 with TRBJ1-5. The germline CDR1 and CDR2 sequences are LGHNA and YNFKEQ. The length of the CDR3 is 15 residues. CDR3 in amino acids: CASSQEWEGEQPQHF.

The CDR3 region is CAISREGDTEAFF. The chain uses TRBV10-3 and TRBJ1-1. The germline V gene has CDR1 ENHRY and CDR2 SYGVKD. CDR3 size: 13 residues.

This sequence joins TRBV11-2 and TRBJ2-5; absent DNA, TCRdb's TRBD2 call cannot be checked. The CDR3 sequence is 15 residues long. The germline V gene encodes CDR1 SGHAT and CDR2 FQNNGV. The chain's CDR3 is CASRTGTSREETQYF.

The chain joins TRBV7-3 to TRBJ2-3. CDR1 is SGHTA and CDR2 is FQGTGA in the germline V gene. This CDR3 is 13 amino acids long. The CDR3 loop is CASSLRVADTQYF. The full variable domain, its missing parts supplied by reference TRBV7-3 and TRBJ2-3, is GAGVSQTPSNKVTEKGKYVELRCDPISGHTALYWYRQSLGQGPEFLIYFQGTGAADDSGLPNDRFFAVRPEGSVSTLKIQRTERGDSAVYLCASSLRVADTQYFGPGTRLTVL.

J is TRBJ2-2 and V is TRBV4-1. The CDR3 spans 14 residues. From germline, CDR1 is MGHRA and CDR2 YSYEKL. CDR3 region: CASSQPRNTGELFF.

The CDR3 loop is CASSETQGRQPQHF. The rearrangement joins TRBV2 to TRBJ1-5; TCRdb calls TRBD1, which cannot be checked without DNA. Germline CDR1 and CDR2: SNHLY and FYNNEI. CDR3 size: 14 residues.

The chain carries TRBV6-2 or TRBV6-3 and TRBJ2-3; TCRdb returns TRBD2, unconfirmable since there is no DNA. Looked up from germline, CDR1 is MNHEY and CDR2 is SVGEGT. The CDR3 totals 17 residues. The CDR3 here is CASSYIRAGAHIDTQYF.

The gene calls are TRBV20-1 and TRBJ2-7; the D call from TCRdb, TRBD1, cannot be confirmed without DNA. The CDR3 has 13 amino acids. Germline V gene data show CDR1 as DFQATT and CDR2 as SNEGSKA (reference sequence). CDR3 protein: CSARGDLSYEQYF.

The chain joins TRBV7-2 to TRBJ2-2; TCRdb lists TRBD1, though no DNA is available to test this call. This CDR3 is built from 15 residues. The germline CDR1 and CDR2 sequences are SGHTA and FQGNSA. The CDR3 sequence: CASSLWGPDTGELFF.

The rearrangement joins TRBV5-1 to TRBJ1-1; TCRdb's D call of TRBD1 is untestable without DNA. CDR1 SGHRS and CDR2 YFSETQ come from the germline V gene. The CDR3 sequence is 16 residues long. The CDR3 region is CASKTSQGHLGTEAFF.

The chain joins TRBV4-2 to TRBJ1-2. This CDR3 comprises 13 residues. Germline loops: CDR1 LGHNA, CDR2 YNFKEQ. The CDR3 sequence is CASSQDSPYGYTF.

The chain employs TRBV19 and TRBJ2-3; checking the TCRdb D call of TRBD2 is not possible without DNA. This CDR3 comprises 15 residues. The V gene's germline CDR1 is LNHDA and CDR2 SQIVND (reference sequence). This CDR3 reads CASSILIGGEDTQYF.

This chain joins TRBV13 and TRBJ1-1; the D call of TRBD1 rests on TCRdb alone, since no DNA is present to check it. CDR3 length: 14 amino acids. CDR1 is PRHDT, CDR2 FYEKMQ, per germline (reference sequence). The CDR3 here is CASSPGAQDTEAFF.

The CDR3 protein is CSAKSGGRPAEAFF. The V and J genes are TRBV20-1 and TRBJ1-1; the TCRdb call, TRBD1, lacks DNA for checking. The CDR3 is made up of 14 amino acids. From germline, CDR1 is DFQATT and CDR2 SNEGSKA (reference sequence).

The V call is TRBV29-1, the J call TRBJ2-7. Germline V lookup: CDR1 SQVTM, CDR2 ANQGSEA. The CDR3 runs 11 residues. CDR3 protein: CSVGGSYEQYF.

This sequence joins TRBV6-4 and TRBJ2-2; TCRdb picks TRBD2, but there is no DNA to check that call. The CDR3 has 17 residues. CDR1 and CDR2 (germline): MRHNA, SNTAGT. The CDR3 loop reads CASSPEAGGNSPGELFF.

The chain is built from TRBV11-2 and TRBJ1-1; the D call of TRBD1 rests on TCRdb alone, since no DNA is present to check it. The CDR3 length is 14 residues. CDR1 and CDR2 (germline): SGHAT, FQNNGV. CDR3 protein: CASSLETGSTEAFF.

The chain combines TRBV12-3 or TRBV12-4 with TRBJ1-6; TCRdb selects TRBD1, and the lack of DNA leaves this call unchecked. The CDR3 totals 14 residues. The CDR3 region is CASSLDRGGSPLHF.

This chain uses TRBV30 with TRBJ1-5. In germline, CDR1 is GTSNPN, CDR2 SVGIG (reference sequence). CDR3 length equals 14 residues. The chain's CDR3 is CAWSVLTPNQPQHF.

The J gene is TRBJ2-7, the V gene TRBV3-1; there is no DNA to check the TCRdb D call of TRBD1. This CDR3 contains 14 residues. Germline lookup yields CDR1 LGHDT and CDR2 YNNKEL (reference sequence). The CDR3 region is CASSQEAGGYEQYF.

V usage is TRBV10-3 and J usage is TRBJ2-5. Germline CDR1 reads ENHRY; CDR2 reads SYGVKD. This CDR3 has 14 residues. The CDR3 reads CAISESYGVGTQYF.

CDR3 loop: CASSKAGGRLSTDTQYF. V and J are TRBV21-1 and TRBJ2-3; the TRBD1 assignment by TCRdb is unverifiable without DNA. TRBV21-1 is annotated as a pseudogene. CDR3 size: 17 residues.

The CDR3 protein is CSARTGGGGGELFF. The J gene is TRBJ2-2, the V gene TRBV20-1; there is no DNA to check the TCRdb D call of TRBD1. CDR3 length equals 14 residues. The germline CDR1 and CDR2 sequences are DFQATT and SNEGSKA (reference sequence).

This rearrangement joins TRBV7-8 to TRBJ1-2. This CDR3 contains 11 residues. Germline CDR1 SGHVS, CDR2 FQNEAQ. The CDR3 spells CASSSKYGYTF.

The V call is TRBV2, the J call TRBJ2-1. The CDR3 sequence is 14 residues long. Germline V CDR1 and CDR2: SNHLY, FYNNEI. The CDR3 loop reads CASRDTLHVNEQFF.

The V call is TRBV5-6, the J call TRBJ2-5; checking the TCRdb D call of TRBD1 is not possible without DNA. The length of the CDR3 is 17 residues. The germline gives CDR1 SGHDT, CDR2 YYEEEE. The CDR3 protein is CASSPRLVAGIQETQYF. Full variable domain (outside the CDR3, taken from reference TRBV5-6 and TRBJ2-5): DAGVTQSPTHLIKTRGQQVTLRCSPKSGHDTVSWYQQALGQGPQFIFQYYEEEERQRGNFPDRFSGHQFPNYSSELNVNALLLGDSALYLCASSPRLVAGIQETQYFGPGTRLLVL.